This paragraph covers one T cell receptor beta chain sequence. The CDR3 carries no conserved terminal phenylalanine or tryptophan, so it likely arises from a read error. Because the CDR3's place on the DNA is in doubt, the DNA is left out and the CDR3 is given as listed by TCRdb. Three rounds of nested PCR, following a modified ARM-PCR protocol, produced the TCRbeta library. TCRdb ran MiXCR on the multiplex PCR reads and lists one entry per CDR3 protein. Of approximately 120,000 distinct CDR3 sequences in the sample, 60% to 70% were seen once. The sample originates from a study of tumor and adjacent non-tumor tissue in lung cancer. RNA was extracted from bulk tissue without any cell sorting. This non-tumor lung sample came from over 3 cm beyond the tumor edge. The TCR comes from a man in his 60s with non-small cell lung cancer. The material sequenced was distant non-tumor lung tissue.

CDR3 protein: CARSWEGLANELFL. This rearrangement joins TRBV11-3 to TRBJ2-1; the DNA was not compared with TRBD2, the D call given in the table. Germline V lookup: CDR1 SGHNT, CDR2 YENEEA. Inclusive of both ends, the CDR3 amounts to 14 amino acids.